This T cell receptor beta chain was identified during a study of blood T cell repertoires in COVID-19. Study-level background: The United States, Italy and Spain supplied acute and convalescent COVID-19 samples. PBMCs, B-cell-depleted T cells, or T cells were the source of the cDNA or gDNA that made up the material.

As processed by the authors: Estimation of nucleated cell counts was performed using reference gene primer amplification. Sequencing used immunoSEQ multiplex PCR; TCRdb keeps in-frame clones, though not all of them. The V and J calls and clone size are taken from that table; D and trimming were inferred from the DNA. The sample consists of 35,000 to 45,000 clones, more than 70% of them appearing once. CDR3 length: 15 amino acids. The trim removed 6 bases at V and 1 base at J, leaving 3 bases unmatched. Germline loops: CDR1 SGHTA, CDR2 FQGNSA. The sequencing input was peripheral blood. This clonotype was sampled from a human donor in a cohort sampled during active COVID-19. This chain connects TRBV7-2 to TRBJ2-1; 10 nucleotides line up with TRBD1. The CDR3 bases are TGTGCCAGCAGGGGGGACAGGGGATCCTACAATGAGCAGTTCTTC. Amino acid sequence: CASRGDRGSYNEQFF.